This T cell receptor beta chain was retrieved from a study of cytomegalovirus exposure and HLA in healthy donors. Study-wide results and limits: It was taken for granted in presence/absence analyses that sequencing depth across donors was roughly uniform.

A word on this clone: What it binds is unknown.

Trimming took 4 bases from V and 9 from J; bases not matched to a gene: 10. Per the germline V gene, CDR1 is MGHRA and CDR2 is YSYEKL. The CDR3 runs 15 residues. It was with 60 Vbeta and 13 Jbeta primers that the PCR ran. The assay was immunoSEQ multiplex PCR, and TCRdb's table has in-frame clones only and misses some. The table shows about 150,000 clones, with 84% occurring only once. Sequencing input: PBMCs. The receptor was derived from a man over 45 in good health and CMV-seropositive. The V call is TRBV4-1, the J call TRBJ2-4; TRBD1 agrees at 9 bases. The CDR3 protein is CASSLLGTGSSIQYF. For the CDR3, the DNA is TGCGCCAGCAGCCTCCTTGGGACAGGGTCTAGCATTCAGTACTTC.